This T cell receptor beta chain emerged from a study of beta chain features in type 1 diabetes. The ends lost 2 bases at V and 6 bases at J; junction bases unmatched: 7. CDR1 and CDR2 (germline): SGHTA, FQGNSA. The CDR3 extends over 15 amino acids. Study findings and constraints: Within patients, naive, central memory and Treg TCRB repertoires seemed more similar than within healthy donors. The study left unresolved whether HLA type influences TCRB rearrangement.

The investigators reverse transcribed all of the isolated RNA, so they sequenced expressed TCRB transcripts. Some clones are missing from TCRdb's copy, which holds only in-frame ones; the method was immunoSEQ multiplex PCR. Of about 59,000 clones listed, about 55% are singletons. A remark on this clone: Its antigen is as yet unknown.

The V gene is TRBV7-2, the J gene TRBJ2-5; TRBD1 agrees at 9 bases. Material: Tregs from blood. The source of this sequence is a woman aged 18-29 years in good health. CDR3 nucleotides: TGTGCCAGCAGCTTACCGGACAGGGGCGGGAAGACCCAGTACTTC. Translation: CASSLPDRGGKTQYF.